A selection of T cell receptor beta chains follows, all from one sample in a study of CD8+ T cells in alopecia areata. Here immunoSEQ multiplex PCR was the method, and the copy in TCRdb shows in-frame clones only, minus some. The repertoire holds 200,000 to 250,000 clones, with approximately 38% as singletons. The sequencing used CD4+ T cells sorted from blood, collected around week 31, from a patient treated with tofacitinib. The receptors come from a human donor with alopecia areata. Both conserved end residues are part of each CDR3. A D gene is named only where the DNA matches it firmly. Clone size is given for some rows only: seen once, a few or many times, or a class if the clone is expanded.

clone size,J gene,D gene,V gene,CDR3 protein,CDR3 DNA
NA,TRBJ2-7,NA,TRBV19,CASSIGARNYEQYF,TGTGCCAGTAGTATAGGCGCCAGAAACTACGAGCAGTACTTC
NA,TRBJ1-2,NA,TRBV30,CAWREYGYTF,TGTGCCTGGAGAGAGTATGGCTACACCTTC
few,TRBJ1-2,NA,TRBV7-9,CASSPSYGYTF,TGTGCCAGCAGCCCCTCGTATGGCTACACCTTC
many,TRBJ1-4,TRBD1,TRBV15,CATSRQGGEKLFF,TGTGCCACCAGCCGACAGGGAGGGGAAAAACTGTTTTTT
NA,TRBJ2-3,NA,TRBV7-9,CASSSRGLDTQYF,TGTGCCAGCAGCTCAAGGGGGTTGGATACGCAGTATTTT
NA,TRBJ2-7,NA,TRBV7-2,CASSDRYEQYF,TGTGCCAGCAGCGACAGGTACGAGCAGTACTTC
NA,TRBJ2-2,NA,TRBV27,CASSRPTGLTGELFF,TGTGCCAGCAGTCGCCCCACAGGGCTCACCGGGGAGCTGTTTTTT
few,TRBJ1-2,NA,TRBV7-2,CASSSGGRMGYYGYTF,TGTGCCAGCAGTTCGGGCGGCAGAATGGGATATTATGGCTACACCTTC
NA,TRBJ2-5,TRBD2,TRBV30,CAWMIAGVVETQYF,TGTGCCTGGATGATAGCGGGAGTGGTAGAGACCCAGTACTTC
NA,TRBJ1-2,NA,TRBV4-2,CASSQEEGRRGYTF,TGTGCCAGCAGCCAAGAAGAGGGAAGGCGTGGCTACACCTTC
NA,TRBJ1-2,NA,TRBV4-1,CASSQELGRANYGYTF,TGCGCCAGCAGCCAAGAACTCGGGCGCGCCAACTATGGCTACACCTTC
NA,TRBJ2-7,NA,TRBV11-1,CASSLLYEQYF,TGTGCCAGCAGTCTCCTCTACGAGCAGTACTTC
NA,TRBJ2-3,NA,TRBV5-6,CASSARLGDTQYF,TGTGCCAGCAGCGCCCGATTGGGGGATACGCAGTATTTT
few,TRBJ2-3,NA,TRBV29-1,CSVEGGTDTQYF,TGCAGCGTTGAAGGGGGGACAGATACGCAGTATTTT
NA,TRBJ2-7,TRBD1,TRBV30,CACTGDYEQYF,TGTGCCTGCACAGGGGACTACGAGCAGTACTTC
NA,TRBJ2-7,NA,TRBV6-1,CASSEAGGGPYEQYF,TGTGCCAGCAGTGAGGCGGGCGGGGGCCCCTACGAGCAGTACTTC
NA,TRBJ2-7,TRBD1,TRBV7-2,CASSLATGTGAYEQYF,TGTGCCAGCAGCTTAGCCACCGGGACAGGGGCCTACGAGCAGTACTTC
NA,TRBJ2-3,TRBD2,TRBV2,CATKGSGGAVADTQYF,TGTGCCACCAAAGGGAGCGGGGGGGCCGTGGCAGATACGCAGTATTTT
NA,TRBJ2-5,NA,TRBV6-1,CASMTRSYQETQYF,TGTGCCAGCATGACACGCTCGTACCAAGAGACCCAGTACTTC
NA,TRBJ2-7,TRBD2,TRBV30,CAWSVPSGRSYEQYF,TGTGCCTGGAGTGTACCTAGCGGGCGGTCCTACGAGCAGTACTTC
few,TRBJ2-1,TRBD2,TRBV7-6,CASSLGLAVSYNEQFF,TGTGCCAGCAGCTTAGGCCTAGCGGTGTCCTACAATGAGCAGTTCTTC
once,TRBJ2-5,NA,TRBV5-8,CASSLVSGLGTQYF,TGTGCCAGCAGCTTGGTCTCGGGGTTGGGGACCCAGTACTTC
NA,TRBJ2-3,TRBD1,TRBV6-1,CASSSTGGTDTQYF,TGTGCCAGCAGTTCTACAGGGGGCACAGATACGCAGTATTTT
few,TRBJ2-1,NA,TRBV2,CASSEARMANNEQFF,TGTGCCAGCAGTGAAGCACGCATGGCGAACAATGAGCAGTTCTTC
few,TRBJ2-3,TRBD1,TRBV7-3,CASSPGQLNTDTQYF,TGTGCCAGCAGCCCGGGACAGCTAAACACAGATACGCAGTATTTT
NA,TRBJ2-1,NA,TRBV30,CAWSRNDEQFF,TGTGCCTGGAGTAGAAACGATGAGCAGTTCTTC
few,TRBJ2-6,NA,TRBV29-1,CSVRPAGSSGANVLTF,TGCAGCGTGAGGCCGGCGGGGAGCTCTGGGGCCAACGTCCTGACTTTC
NA,TRBJ2-7,NA,TRBV6-1,CASTSAWANEQYF,TGTGCCAGCACCTCGGCGTGGGCCAACGAGCAGTACTTC
NA,TRBJ1-1,NA,TRBV30,CAWSVGVNTEAFF,TGTGCCTGGAGTGTGGGAGTGAACACTGAAGCTTTCTTT
NA,TRBJ1-1,NA,TRBV29-1,CSVVREDTEAFF,TGCAGCGTTGTGAGGGAGGACACTGAAGCTTTCTTT
NA,TRBJ2-7,NA,TRBV6-5,CASSYQRQGSSEQYF,TGTGCCAGCAGTTACCAACGGCAGGGGTCAAGTGAGCAGTACTTC
NA,TRBJ2-1,TRBD2,TRBV4-1,CASSQVGLANDEQFF,TGCGCCAGCAGCCAAGTGGGACTAGCTAACGATGAGCAGTTCTTC
NA,TRBJ2-1,TRBD2,TRBV29-1,CSVVIAGGLDEQFF,TGCAGCGTTGTCATAGCGGGAGGGCTAGATGAGCAGTTCTTC
NA,TRBJ2-2,NA,TRBV6-6,CASSYDRGNGELFF,TGTGCCAGCAGTTACGATCGGGGAAACGGGGAGCTGTTTTTT
few,TRBJ2-1,TRBD1,TRBV11-2,CASSSNRGGNEQFF,TGTGCCAGCAGCTCTAACAGGGGTGGCAATGAGCAGTTCTTC
few,TRBJ2-1,NA,TRBV29-1,CSVDSQGGNEQFF,TGCAGCGTTGATTCCCAGGGGGGAAATGAGCAGTTCTTC